A single sample is the source of the 7 T cell receptor beta chains below, sequenced in a study of T cells after yellow fever vaccination. TCRdb re-derived calls from the 5' RACE reads in MiXCR, one entry per CDR3 protein. The sample carries hundreds of thousands of distinct CDR3 sequences, approximately 8% recorded once. Here the sequenced sample was CD4+ T cells sorted from PBMCs, taken 5 days after the yellow fever booster vaccination. These receptors came from a man aged 18 to 30 who received the YFV17D yellow fever vaccine.

This clonotype has a handful of counts. V usage is TRBV5-4 and J usage is TRBJ1-1; maybe TRBD1 (5 bases). Per germline, CDR1 SGHNT and CDR2 YYREEE (reference sequence). Between the trimmed V and J ends, which lost 3 bases and 11 bases, there was a span of 17 bases. The CDR3 extends over 13 amino acids. Here the CDR3 DNA reads TGTGCCAGCAGCTCCGCAGGGTATGTTGAGGCTTTCTTT. Its protein product is CASSSAGYVEAFF.

The table lists this clonotype with a few counts. V is TRBV20-1 and J is TRBJ2-1; 16 nucleotides line up with TRBD2. The V segment lost 4 bases and the J segment 2 bases; nucleotides outside the gene matches: 5. The CDR3 runs 17 residues. Germline-derived CDR1 and CDR2 are DFQATT and SNEGSKA (reference sequence). The CDR3 loop reads CSAKGLAGGTTYNEQFF. CDR3 bases: TGCAGTGCTAAGGGACTAGCGGGGGGGACCACCTACAATGAGCAGTTCTTC.

This chain joins TRBV5-1 and TRBJ1-2, with 7 bases lining up with TRBD1. Germline values: CDR1 SGHRS, CDR2 YFSETQ. CDR3 length: 14 residues. V shed 4 bases and J 2 bases; nucleotides not matched to a gene: 5. Here the CDR3 DNA reads TGCGCCAGCAGCAACCCGACAGGGAACTATGGCTACACCTTC. Translated, it gives CASSNPTGNYGYTF.

The chain employs TRBV7-2 and TRBJ2-7; TRBD2 is a possible D gene (5 bases). CDR3 length equals 14 residues. V was clipped by 7 bases and J by 3 bases, with 16 bases between them. Germline V gives CDR1 SGHTA, CDR2 FQGNSA. The DNA for the CDR3 is TGTGCCAGCACGAGGTCCGGGAACCACTACGAGCAGTACTTC. Its translation is CASTRSGNHYEQYF.

This chain connects TRBV12-3 or TRBV12-4 to TRBJ2-2; D is unresolved. V lost 11 bases and J lost 0, with 7 bases in between. This CDR3 region has 12 residues. As DNA, the CDR3 is TGTGCCGCGGCAGCGAACACCGGGGAGCTGTTTTTT. It encodes CAAAANTGELFF.

In this sample, this clonotype turned up many times. The chain links TRBV6-5 to TRBJ2-3, with D uncertain. The CDR3 loop spans 14 amino acids. The germline CDR1 and CDR2 sequences are MNHEY and SVGAGI. The ends were cut back, 5 bases at V and 1 base at J, with 10 bases in the middle. The CDR3 region has the DNA TGTGCCAGCAGTAAACCGGACGGCACAGATACGCAGTATTTT. It is translated as CASSKPDGTDTQYF.

This chain joins TRBV12-3 or TRBV12-4 and TRBJ2-1; 7 positions agree with TRBD2. After removal of 3 bases from V and 6 bases from J, the junction contained 8 bases not matched to a gene. This CDR3 comprises 15 residues. The chain's CDR3 is CASSLSVGGINEQFF. CDR3 bases: TGTGCCAGCAGTTTGTCGGTGGGGGGGATCAATGAGCAGTTCTTC.